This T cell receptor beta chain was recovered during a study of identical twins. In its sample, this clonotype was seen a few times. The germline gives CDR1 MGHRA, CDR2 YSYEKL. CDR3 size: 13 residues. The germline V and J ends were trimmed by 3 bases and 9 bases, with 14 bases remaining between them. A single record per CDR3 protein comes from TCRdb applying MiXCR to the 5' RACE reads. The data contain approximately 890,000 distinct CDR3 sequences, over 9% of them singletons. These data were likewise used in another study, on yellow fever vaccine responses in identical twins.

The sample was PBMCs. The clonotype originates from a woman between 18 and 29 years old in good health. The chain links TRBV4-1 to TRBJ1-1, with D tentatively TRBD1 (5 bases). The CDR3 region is CASSHPGNFQAFF. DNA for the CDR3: TGCGCCAGCAGCCACCCAGGGAACTTCCAAGCTTTCTTT.